The sample holds one count of the clone carrying this T cell receptor (beta chain). From germline, CDR1 is LGHDT and CDR2 YNNKEL (reference sequence). The CDR3 loop spans 14 amino acids. V lost 2 bases, J lost 5 bases, and 3 bases stayed unmatched. This record belongs to a study of blood T cell repertoires in COVID-19. Generated by immunoSEQ multiplex PCR, the TCRdb table keeps only in-frame clones and is missing some. The sample lists over 150,000 clones; around 86% were seen once. Sequenced input: peripheral blood. The TCR was taken from a woman of 80 years or more with COVID-19, enrolled during active disease. This chain links TRBV3-1 (or the pseudogene TRBV3-2) with TRBJ1-2; 9 bases are a match to TRBD1. This CDR3 is CASSQSQGAYGYTF. In DNA form, the CDR3 reads TGTGCCAGCAGCCAATCACAGGGGGCTTATGGCTACACCTTC.